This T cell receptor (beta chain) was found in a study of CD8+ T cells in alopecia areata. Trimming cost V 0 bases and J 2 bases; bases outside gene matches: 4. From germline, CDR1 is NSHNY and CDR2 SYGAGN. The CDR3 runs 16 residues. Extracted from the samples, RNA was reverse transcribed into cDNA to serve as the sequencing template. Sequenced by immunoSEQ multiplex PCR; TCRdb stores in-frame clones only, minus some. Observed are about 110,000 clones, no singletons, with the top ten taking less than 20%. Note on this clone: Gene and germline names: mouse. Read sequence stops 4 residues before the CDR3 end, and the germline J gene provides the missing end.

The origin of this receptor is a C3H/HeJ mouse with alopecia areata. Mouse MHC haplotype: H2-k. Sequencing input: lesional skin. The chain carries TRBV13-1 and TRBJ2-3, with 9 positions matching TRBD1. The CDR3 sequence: CASSDGGQGIAETLYF. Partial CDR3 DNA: TGTGCCAGCAGTGATGGGGGACAGGGTATTGCAGAA.